Shown below are 17 T cell receptor beta chains from a single sample sequenced in a study of T cells in women clearing cervical HPV infection. Here immunoSEQ multiplex PCR was the method, and the copy in TCRdb shows in-frame clones only, minus some. This table holds 20,000 to 25,000 clones. The source material was blood buffy coat. These receptors were taken from a woman between 18 and 70 years old with a cervical HPV16 infection that either progressed to CIN3+ or cleared (not recorded which).

Concerning this clone: The read gets to within 3 residues of the CDR3 end, and the germline J gene fills in the rest. This rearrangement joins TRBV28 to TRBJ2-2; D may be TRBD1 (6 bases). Germline lookup yields CDR1 MDHEN and CDR2 SYDVKM. The CDR3 consists of 13 residues. The germline V and J ends were trimmed by 8 bases and 3 bases, with 10 bases remaining between them. CDR3 DNA (partial): TGTGCCAGCGGCAGGGGCGACACCGGGGAG. Protein product: CASGRGDTGE. The whole CDR3 protein is CASGRGDTGELFF.

Comments on this clone: The read finishes 3 residues shy of the CDR3 end, and the germline J gene is used to complete it. The chain has TRBV5-4 and TRBJ1-5, with TRBD1 matching 7 bases. CDR3 length: 14 residues. Germline V gene data show CDR1 as SGHNT and CDR2 as YYREEE (reference sequence). The trim removed 0 bases at V and 4 bases at J, leaving 1 base unmatched. CDR3 protein: CASSLDRGNQPQHF. The CDR3 bases that were read are TGTGCCAGCAGCTTGGACAGGGGAAATCAGCCC. Filled out from reference TRBV5-4 and TRBJ1-5, the complete variable domain reads ETGVTQSPTHLIKTRGQQVTLRCSSQSGHNTVSWYQQALGQGPQFIFQYYREEENGRGNFPPRFSGLQFPNYSSELNVNALELDDSALYLCASSLDRGNQPQHFGDGTRLSIL.

On this clone: The read ends 3 residues before the CDR3 terminus; that terminus is restored from the germline J gene. J is TRBJ1-2 and V is TRBV7-2; the D gene is possibly TRBD1 (5 bases). The CDR3 runs to 15 residues. CDR1 SGHTA and CDR2 FQGNSA come from the germline V gene. CDR3 bases read: TGTGCCAGCAGCTTAGGGGGCCAGCTACCCTACGAC. Residues: CASSLGGQLPYD. From start to end, the CDR3 is CASSLGGQLPYDYTF.

As for this clone: The observed sequence ends 3 residues before the CDR3 terminus, with the missing tail filled in from the germline J gene. V is TRBV20-1 and J is TRBJ1-1; possible D gene TRBD1, 6 bases. V lost 5 bases to trimming and J lost 1 base, with 14 bases between them. In germline, CDR1 is DFQATT, CDR2 SNEGSKA (reference sequence). The CDR3 covers 14 residues. The CDR3 reads CSALAGVANTEAFF. The covered CDR3 bases are TGCAGTGCTCTTGCAGGGGTTGCGAACACTGAA.

The CDR3 DNA, read in part, is TGTGCCAGCATAGGTGGACAGGGTGCCGAG. Encoded protein: CASIGGQGAE. In full, the CDR3 reads CASIGGQGAEQYF. The chain couples TRBV2 to TRBJ2-7, with TRBD1 identical over 8 bases. The read ends 3 residues before the CDR3 terminus; that terminus is restored from the germline J gene. Germline CDR1 and CDR2: SNHLY and FYNNEI. V shed 7 bases, J shed 6 bases, and the junction held 8 bases outside the gene matches. The CDR3 contains 13 residues.

On this clone: The read ends 3 residues before the CDR3 terminus; that terminus is restored from the germline J gene. Other DNA sequences within the sample encode an identical CDR3. This chain connects TRBV7-2 to TRBJ2-1; 8 bases fit TRBD2. In germline, CDR1 is SGHTA, CDR2 FQGNSA. The CDR3 runs 15 residues. Trimming at V came to 6 bases and at J to 9 bases, leaving 13 bases not matched to a gene. The CDR3 spells CASRAAGGGSGEQFF. The DNA read from the CDR3 is TGTGCCAGCAGGGCGGCCGGGGGGGGATCGGGTGAG.

In the case of this clone: The missing CDR3 end, 3 residues past where the read stops, is filled in from the germline J gene. The gene calls are TRBV7-6 and TRBJ1-1, with no clear D. Germline-derived CDR1 and CDR2 are SGHVS and FNYEAQ. This CDR3 region has 15 residues. CDR3 DNA (partial): TGTGCCAGCAGCTTAGATAGCCACGTCTCAGATACG. Protein product: CASSLDSHVSDT. The CDR3, in full, reads CASSLDSHVSDTAFF.

Note on this clone: From the germline J gene comes the end of the CDR3, since the read stops 3 residues before it. The chain couples TRBV19 to TRBJ2-3; 13 bases fit TRBD2. Germline CDR1 reads LNHDA; CDR2 reads SQIVND (reference sequence). Germline trimming cut 5 bases from V and 4 bases from J; bases unmatched to any gene: 9. CDR3 length equals 17 residues. The CDR3 sequence is CASSPARTSGSADTQYF. CDR3 DNA (partial): TGTGCCAGTAGTCCTGCCCGGACTAGCGGGAGCGCAGATACG.

Remarks on this clone: The read terminates 3 residues before the CDR3 end, so the remaining end is supplied by the germline J gene. The rearrangement uses TRBV6-2 or TRBV6-3 and TRBJ1-1; D is undetermined. Germline V CDR1 and CDR2: MNHEY, SVGEGT. Between the trimmed V and J ends, which lost 2 bases and 1 base, there was a span of 5 bases. This CDR3 region has 13 residues. Incomplete CDR3 DNA: TGTGCCAGCAGTTACGAAGGGAACACTGAA. Its translation is CASSYEGNTE. The CDR3, in full, reads CASSYEGNTEAFF.

Details on this clone: From the germline J gene comes the end of the CDR3, since the read stops 3 residues before it. The rearrangement uses TRBV7-2 and TRBJ2-7, with 12 nucleotides matching TRBD2. Looked up from germline, CDR1 is SGHTA and CDR2 is FQGNSA. The trim removed 4 bases at V and 6 bases at J, leaving 7 bases unmatched. There are 15 residues in the CDR3. CDR3 loop: CASSYRLAGVGEQYF. The covered CDR3 bases are TGTGCCAGCAGCTATAGACTAGCGGGAGTCGGCGAG.

CDR3 DNA (partial): TGTGCCAGCGATTCACCAGGAGCAAGGGACAGGATTCTCTACGAG. Encoded protein: CASDSPGARDRILYE. The whole CDR3 is CASDSPGARDRILYEQYF. The genes are TRBV2 and TRBJ2-7, with 8 bases aligning to TRBD1. The read finishes 3 residues shy of the CDR3 end, and the germline J gene is used to complete it. The CDR3 totals 18 residues. Trimming cost V 8 bases and J 3 bases; bases outside gene matches: 21. Germline V gene sequence: CDR1 SNHLY, CDR2 FYNNEI.

In regard to this clone: The read ends 3 residues before the CDR3 terminus; that terminus is restored from the germline J gene. The J gene is TRBJ2-1, the V gene TRBV28, with TRBD2 matching over 10 bases. The V gene end was trimmed by 4 bases and the J gene end by 8 bases; junction bases not matched to a gene: 8. The CDR3 spans 15 residues. Germline CDR1 MDHEN, CDR2 SYDVKM. CDR3: CASSWSPSGSDEQFF. CDR3 DNA (partial): TGTGCCAGCAGTTGGTCCCCTAGCGGGAGCGATGAG.

As regards this clone: Sequencing ends 3 residues short of the CDR3 end; the germline J gene provides the rest. The V gene is TRBV10-3, the J gene TRBJ2-1; TRBD2 matches at 12 bases. The trim removed 4 bases at V and 0 bases at J, leaving 10 bases unmatched. The CDR3 extends over 19 amino acids. The germline V gene encodes CDR1 ENHRY and CDR2 SYGVKD. The CDR3 bases that were read are TGTGCCATCAGTGCGGGACTAGCGGGTAATACCAGCTCCTACAATGAG. Translated, it gives CAISAGLAGNTSSYNE. The full CDR3 protein is CAISAGLAGNTSSYNEQFF.

Notes on this clone: The CDR3 end lies 3 residues beyond the end of the read and is filled in from the germline J gene. V gene TRBV18 combines with J gene TRBJ2-3, with 9 bases identical to TRBD2. This CDR3 is built from 16 residues. Germline V gene lookup returns CDR1 KGHSH and CDR2 LQKENI. The junction had 8 bases not matched to a gene; V was cut back by 3 bases and J by 4 bases. CDR3 bases read: TGTGCCAGCTCACCTCAAGTCGGCGGGAGGGCAGATACG. Amino acid sequence: CASSPQVGGRADT. The CDR3 in full is CASSPQVGGRADTQYF.

This clone is identified as medium-sized (0.01 to 0.1%) from frequency. The read comes to an end 3 residues before the CDR3 does, leaving the germline J gene to fill in the end. This rearrangement joins TRBV12-3 or TRBV12-4 to TRBJ2-2, with 11 positions matching TRBD2. CDR3 length equals 17 residues. Germline trimming cut 5 bases from V and 7 bases from J; bases unmatched to any gene: 12. The covered CDR3 bases are TGTGCCAGCAGTCCCACTAGCGGGAGCGGAATGGACGGGGAG. Encoded protein: CASSPTSGSGMDGE. The entire CDR3 is CASSPTSGSGMDGELFF.

As to this clone: One end of the junction varies from germline; a read error may be responsible. The read ends 3 residues shy of where the CDR3 ends; the end is completed using the germline J gene. The chain is built from TRBV4-2 and TRBJ2-2; 9 nucleotides match TRBD2. The CDR3 loop spans 17 amino acids. The germline gives CDR1 LGHNA, CDR2 YNFKEQ. This CDR3 reads CASSQDGGGRDTGELFF. The part of the CDR3 DNA that was read is TGCGCCAGCAGCCAAGATGGTGGCGGGAGGGACACCGGGGAG.

With respect to this clone: The read comes to an end 3 residues before the CDR3 does, leaving the germline J gene to fill in the end. The V gene is TRBV7-2, the J gene TRBJ2-1; a weak D match, TRBD2 (6 bases). The CDR3 spans 15 residues. The V gene lost 4 bases and the J gene lost 3 bases, with 13 bases spanning the gap. Germline V lookup: CDR1 SGHTA, CDR2 FQGNSA. This chain's CDR3 is CASSSRGSGYNEQFF. CDR3 DNA, as far as it was read: TGTGCCAGCAGCTCCCGGGGTAGCGGCTACAATGAG.